Below are 9 T cell receptor beta chains sequenced from a single sample in a study of CD8+ T cells in alopecia areata. Extracted from the samples, RNA was reverse transcribed into cDNA to serve as the sequencing template. Produced via immunoSEQ multiplex PCR; TCRdb's table is partial and in-frame only. The sample consists of some 210,000 clones, around 62% of them appearing once. The material was CD4+ T cells sorted from blood, obtained at week 0. These TCRs come from a human donor with alopecia areata.

The V call is TRBV30, the J call TRBJ1-2; 7 bases align to TRBD1. Germline V lookup: CDR1 GTSNPN, CDR2 SVGIG (reference sequence). The CDR3 runs to 15 residues. With V trimmed by 3 bases and J by 4 bases, 11 bases remained unmatched. The CDR3 loop reads CAWRDTTGARYGYTF. The CDR3 DNA sequence: TGTGCCTGGAGAGACACTACAGGGGCCCGCTATGGCTACACCTTC.

A remark on this clone: Other DNA sequences in this sample translate to the same CDR3. This sequence joins TRBV30 and TRBJ1-5, with a weak D call TRBD1 (6 bases). With 2 bases removed from V and 4 bases from J, the gap between germline ends came to 9 bases. CDR3 length: 13 residues. Per germline, CDR1 GTSNPN and CDR2 SVGIG (reference sequence). As DNA, the CDR3 is TGTGCCTGGAGTCTCCAGGGGAATCAGCCCCAGCATTTT. Its translation is CAWSLQGNQPQHF.

The chain employs TRBV29-1 and TRBJ1-1; D gene ambiguous. Germline CDR1 reads SQVTM; CDR2 reads ANQGSEA. The CDR3 totals 11 residues. The V end was cut by 0 bases, the J end by 9 bases, with 8 bases between. The DNA for the CDR3 is TGCAGCGTTGAAGATCGAATACAAGCTTTCTTT. This translates into CSVEDRIQAFF.

The V call is TRBV15, the J call TRBJ2-1, with 7 bases fitting TRBD2. The CDR3 is made up of 16 amino acids. Looked up from germline, CDR1 is LNHNV and CDR2 is YYDKDF (reference sequence). With V trimmed by 1 base and J by 0 bases, 3 bases remained unmatched. The CDR3: CATSRAGRVSYNEQFF. In DNA form, the CDR3 reads TGTGCCACCAGCAGAGCAGGGAGGGTCTCCTACAATGAGCAGTTCTTC.

The chain carries TRBV4-2 and TRBJ2-6, with D possibly being TRBD1 (6 bases). The V gene's germline CDR1 is LGHNA and CDR2 YNFKEQ. Trimming stripped 3 bases from V and 4 bases from J, with 19 bases between. This CDR3 contains 18 residues. This CDR3 reads CASSQGNLRGAGANVLTF. The CDR3 DNA reads as TGTGCCAGCAGCCAGGGGAACCTCAGGGGAGCAGGGGCCAACGTCCTGACTTTC.

The chain couples TRBV6-1 to TRBJ1-5; 8 bases fit TRBD1. The V gene end was trimmed by 6 bases and the J gene end by 6 bases; junction bases not matched to a gene: 4. The CDR3 consists of 13 residues. Germline loops: CDR1 MNHNS, CDR2 SASEGT. CDR3 in DNA: TGTGCCAGCAGAGGACAGGGTGCTCAGCCCCAGCATTTT. Encoded protein: CASRGQGAQPQHF.

The gene calls are TRBV2 and TRBJ1-4; D gene ambiguous. CDR1 is SNHLY, CDR2 FYNNEI, per germline. CDR3 length: 14 amino acids. V lost 11 bases to trimming and J lost 4 bases, with 17 bases between them. This CDR3 is CAGREAGFNEKLFF. CDR3 bases: TGTGCCGGCCGCGAGGCAGGCTTTAATGAAAAACTGTTTTTT.

The V and J genes are TRBV4-2 and TRBJ1-6, with TRBD1 identical over 8 bases. CDR3 size: 19 residues. The V gene end was trimmed by 3 bases and the J gene end by 10 bases; junction bases not matched to a gene: 20. Germline CDR1 reads LGHNA; CDR2 reads YNFKEQ. CDR3 protein: CASSHNGRTGYRVMSPLHF. The CDR3 nucleotides are TGTGCCAGCAGCCACAACGGGCGGACAGGGTATCGAGTTATGTCACCCCTCCACTTT.

The rearrangement joins TRBV4-1 to TRBJ2-7; no clear D. CDR1 MGHRA and CDR2 YSYEKL come from the germline V gene. CDR3 length: 16 amino acids. V dropped 5 bases and J dropped 0 bases, with 17 bases sitting between them. As DNA, the CDR3 is TGCGCCAGCAGCAAGTCAGGACCTTCGAGCTCCTACGAGCAGTACTTC. It codes for CASSKSGPSSSYEQYF.